The next 29 T cell receptor beta chains were all read from a single sample in a study of T cell clonotyping in hematopoietic cell transplantation. Time point defined: recipient sample about 28 days before transplant, after cytoreduction. Here immunoSEQ multiplex PCR was the method, and the copy in TCRdb shows in-frame clones only, minus some. The sample lists some 5,000 clones, about 32% occurring once. Sequenced here: peripheral blood mononuclear cells, sampled before stem cell transplant. These receptors all stem from a man aged 50 to 60 with myelofibrosis. Some clones in this sample may be carry-over from other donors' samples.

This clone came up a few times. The chain joins TRBV6-5 to TRBJ2-7, with unresolved D. V was clipped by 0 bases and J by 2 bases, with 11 bases between them. The CDR3 length is 15 residues. Looked up from germline, CDR1 is MNHEY and CDR2 is SVGAGI. CDR3 DNA: TGTGCCAGCAGTTACTCATTCAGTATCACCTACGAGCAGTACTTC. Its translation: CASSYSFSITYEQYF.

The chain uses TRBV19 and TRBJ2-1; possible D gene TRBD1, 7 bases. The germline CDR1 and CDR2 sequences are LNHDA and SQIVND (reference sequence). The V end was cut by 1 base, the J end by 8 bases, with 15 bases between. The CDR3 is made up of 15 amino acids. This chain's CDR3 is CASSIGTGGGYEQFF. The DNA for the CDR3 is TGTGCCAGTAGTATAGGGACAGGCGGAGGGTATGAGCAGTTCTTC. Using reference TRBV19 and TRBJ2-1 for the parts outside the CDR3, the full variable domain is DGGITQSPKYLFRKEGQNVTLSCEQNLNHDAMYWYRQDPGQGLRLIYYSQIVNDFQKGDIAEGYSVSREKKESFPLTVTSAQKNPTAFYLCASSIGTGGGYEQFFGPGTRLTVL.

This clone was counted between two and nine times. The V call is TRBV30, the J call TRBJ2-5; D unresolved. The CDR3 length is 11 residues. Germline-derived CDR1 and CDR2 are GTSNPN and SVGIG (reference sequence). Trimming left V 2 bases short and J 2 bases short, with 3 bases between. The CDR3 DNA reads TGTGCCTGGAGTCGGCAAGAGACCCAGTACTTC. This translates into CAWSRQETQYF. Looking up the rest from reference TRBV30 and TRBJ2-5 gives the full variable domain: SQTIHQWPATLVQPVGSPLSLECTVEGTSNPNLYWYRQAAGRGLQLLFYSVGIGQISSEVPQNLSASRPQDRQFILSSKKLLLSDSGFYLCAWSRQETQYFGPGTRLLVL.

The V call is TRBV6-5, the J call TRBJ1-1, with 11 bases aligning to TRBD1. This CDR3 is built from 13 residues. Trimming took 8 bases from V and 2 from J; bases not matched to a gene: 1. Germline lookup yields CDR1 MNHEY and CDR2 SVGAGI. The CDR3 is CASGQGANTEAFF. In DNA form, the CDR3 reads TGTGCCAGCGGACAGGGGGCTAACACTGAAGCTTTCTTT.

The rearrangement joins TRBV5-6 to TRBJ1-1; maybe TRBD1 (6 bases). Trimming took off 0 bases at V and 4 bases at J, with 10 bases between the two ends. This CDR3 has 14 residues. Germline loops: CDR1 SGHDT, CDR2 YYEEEE. In DNA, the CDR3 is TGTGCCAGCAGCTTGGCGGGGGGCCCCACTGAAGCTTTCTTT. This codes for CASSLAGGPTEAFF.

This clone was seen more than once but under ten times. The chain links TRBV30 to TRBJ1-3; a possible D gene is TRBD1 (5 bases). Germline CDR1 is GTSNPN and CDR2 is SVGIG (reference sequence). This CDR3 contains 18 residues. Trimming took 0 bases from V and 0 from J, leaving 18 bases between them. As DNA, the CDR3 is TGTGCCTGGAGTGTCTCCCATGGGGGAACATACTCTGGAAACACCATATATTTT. This translates into CAWSVSHGGTYSGNTIYF.

The genes are TRBV7-2 and TRBJ1-5, with TRBD1 identical over 8 bases. J lost 5 bases, V lost 5 bases, and 5 bases had no gene match. This CDR3 region has 14 residues. CDR1 is SGHTA, CDR2 FQGNSA, per germline. CDR3 protein: CASSPGQGDQPQHF. The CDR3 nucleotides are TGTGCCAGCAGCCCTGGACAGGGTGATCAGCCCCAGCATTTT.

The gene calls are TRBV6-4 and TRBJ2-3; D tentatively fits TRBD1 or TRBD2 (6 bases each). V lost 5 bases and J 3 bases, leaving 9 bases between the germline ends. CDR3 length equals 13 residues. CDR1 is MRHNA and CDR2 is SNTAGT in the germline V gene. The CDR3 reads CASSRGTTDTQYF. In nucleotides, the CDR3 is TGTGCCAGCAGTCGCGGGACAACAGATACGCAGTATTTT.

This clone appeared a few times. The chain is built from TRBV29-1 and TRBJ1-2, with D unresolved. This CDR3 comprises 12 residues. V was clipped by 4 bases and J by 7 bases, with 13 bases between them. Looked up from germline, CDR1 is SQVTM and CDR2 is ANQGSEA. As DNA, the CDR3 is TGCAGCGTTGTCGTGGGCGCGGGTGGCTACACCTTC. It encodes CSVVVGAGGYTF.

V is TRBV25-1 and J is TRBJ1-2; unclear D gene. This CDR3 contains 15 residues. Germline values: CDR1 MGHDK, CDR2 SYGVNS. With 0 bases removed from V and 4 bases from J, the gap between germline ends came to 12 bases. As DNA, the CDR3 is TGTGCCAGCAGTGAATATTCCGGGTCCCGCTATGGCTACACCTTC. Encoded protein: CASSEYSGSRYGYTF.

This clone was detected only a few times. The chain recombines TRBV28 with TRBJ2-7; D not certain. The germline V and J ends were trimmed by 5 bases and 0 bases, with 14 bases remaining between them. This CDR3 comprises 15 residues. The germline gives CDR1 MDHEN, CDR2 SYDVKM. The CDR3 region has the DNA TGTGCCAGCAGTCTCCCCCAGATAAGCTCCTACGAGCAGTACTTC. Translated, it gives CASSLPQISSYEQYF.

The chain has TRBV30 and TRBJ2-2, with a weak D call TRBD2 (6 bases). The CDR3 loop spans 13 amino acids. Trimming left V 4 bases short and J 7 bases short, with 13 bases between. Germline loops: CDR1 GTSNPN, CDR2 SVGIG (reference sequence). The chain's CDR3 is CAWNLAYNGELFF. In DNA form, the CDR3 reads TGTGCCTGGAATCTAGCGTACAACGGGGAGCTGTTTTTT.

This clone was picked up one time. J is TRBJ2-3 and V is TRBV6-6; 8 bases map to TRBD1. The V and J ends lost 5 bases and 3 bases, in that order; junction bases with no gene match: 7. CDR1 and CDR2 (germline): MNHNY, SVGAGI (reference sequence). CDR3 length: 15 amino acids. The CDR3 DNA is TGTGCCAGCAGTCGGACAGGGAGGTTAACAGATACGCAGTATTTT. This codes for CASSRTGRLTDTQYF.

In this sample, this clone turned up a few times. The genes are TRBV30 and TRBJ1-1, with a weak D call TRBD1 (5 bases). CDR1 GTSNPN and CDR2 SVGIG come from the germline V gene (reference sequence). The CDR3 is 11 residues long. V was trimmed by 3 bases and J by 11 bases, leaving 13 bases between them. CDR3 sequence: CAWSGGWDAFF. In DNA, the CDR3 is TGTGCCTGGAGCGGCGGCTGGGACGCTTTCTTT.

The V call is TRBV25-1, the J call TRBJ1-2; D is ambiguous. The CDR3 is 12 residues long. Germline CDR1 MGHDK, CDR2 SYGVNS. Between the trimmed V and J ends, which lost 4 bases and 5 bases, there was a span of 8 bases. CDR3 protein: CASSVDVYGYTF. Here the CDR3 DNA reads TGTGCCAGCAGTGTAGATGTGTATGGCTACACCTTC.

This chain links TRBV30 with TRBJ2-7; D is unclear. CDR1 is GTSNPN and CDR2 is SVGIG in the germline V gene (reference sequence). V was trimmed by 2 bases and J by 0 bases, leaving 5 bases between them. CDR3 length: 12 amino acids. The CDR3 is CAWSSYSYEQYF. The CDR3, as DNA: TGTGCCTGGAGTTCATACTCCTACGAGCAGTACTTC.

The genes are TRBV6-5 and TRBJ2-7; D gene uncertain. The CDR3 is 13 residues long. CDR1 MNHEY and CDR2 SVGAGI come from the germline V gene. Between the trimmed V and J ends, which lost 0 bases and 5 bases, there was a span of 8 bases. The CDR3 reads CASSYSVGHEQYF. The DNA for the CDR3 is TGTGCCAGCAGTTACTCGGTAGGCCACGAGCAGTACTTC.

A few counts support this clone. The V gene is TRBV5-6, the J gene TRBJ1-6; no firm D call. CDR1 is SGHDT and CDR2 is YYEEEE in the germline V gene. This CDR3 has 12 amino acids. Trimming took 2 bases from V and 8 from J, leaving 5 bases between them. The CDR3 loop reads CASSFWDSPLHF. The CDR3 nucleotides are TGTGCCAGCAGCTTTTGGGATTCACCCCTCCACTTT.

This clone was seen a handful of times. The chain joins TRBV28 to TRBJ1-2; 10 positions agree with TRBD1. J lost 6 bases, V lost 6 bases, and 10 bases had no gene match. From germline, CDR1 is MDHEN and CDR2 SYDVKM. The CDR3 sequence is 15 residues long. The DNA for the CDR3 is TGTGCCAGCAGAACAACCGGGACAGGGGAGAATGGCTACACCTTC. This codes for CASRTTGTGENGYTF.

The gene calls are TRBV30 and TRBJ1-3, with D uncertain. The V end was cut by 1 base, the J end by 0 bases, with 4 bases between. CDR3 size: 13 residues. Germline CDR1 GTSNPN, CDR2 SVGIG (reference sequence). This CDR3 reads CAWSGSSGNTIYF. CDR3 DNA: TGTGCCTGGAGTGGGAGCTCTGGAAACACCATATATTTT. The whole variable domain, filled in from reference TRBV30 and TRBJ1-3, reads SQTIHQWPATLVQPVGSPLSLECTVEGTSNPNLYWYRQAAGRGLQLLFYSVGIGQISSEVPQNLSASRPQDRQFILSSKKLLLSDSGFYLCAWSGSSGNTIYFGEGSWLTVV.

The chain employs TRBV25-1 and TRBJ1-2; no clear D. The CDR3 is 12 residues long. The germline V gene encodes CDR1 MGHDK and CDR2 SYGVNS. V dropped 7 bases and J dropped 5 bases, with 11 bases sitting between them. CDR3: CASKTPGYGYTF. The DNA of the CDR3 is TGTGCCAGCAAGACCCCAGGTTATGGCTACACCTTC.

This chain joins TRBV6-5 and TRBJ1-2, with a possible D match to TRBD1 (5 bases). The V gene's germline CDR1 is MNHEY and CDR2 SVGAGI. Between the trimmed V and J ends, which lost 0 bases and 2 bases, there was a span of 7 bases. This CDR3 contains 14 residues. CDR3 protein: CASSYSEGNYGYTF. In DNA, the CDR3 is TGTGCCAGCAGTTACTCCGAGGGGAACTATGGCTACACCTTC.

This clone has just a few counts. V usage is TRBV6-4 and J usage is TRBJ1-6, with D unclear. Germline V gene sequence: CDR1 MRHNA, CDR2 SNTAGT. The V end was cut by 0 bases, the J end by 10 bases, with 7 bases between. This CDR3 contains 13 residues. The DNA of the CDR3 is TGTGCCAGCAGTGACTCTCTAGGCTCACCCCTCCACTTT. This sequence encodes CASSDSLGSPLHF.

The chain carries TRBV30 and TRBJ1-2; D ambiguous. Germline CDR1 reads GTSNPN; CDR2 reads SVGIG (reference sequence). This CDR3 spans 13 amino acids. V was trimmed by 1 base and J by 12 bases, leaving 18 bases between them. The CDR3 DNA reads TGTGCCTGGAGTGCCTCACCTTCTAATGTTCACACCTTC. Translating it yields CAWSASPSNVHTF.

The chain couples TRBV2 to TRBJ1-1; D remains ambiguous. This CDR3 region has 11 residues. Trimming shortened V by 1 base and J by 7 bases, and 4 bases separated the two germline ends. Germline V CDR1 and CDR2: SNHLY, FYNNEI. This CDR3 is CASSEGLEAFF. In DNA form, the CDR3 reads TGTGCCAGCAGTGAAGGCCTTGAAGCTTTCTTT.

This chain connects TRBV25-1 to TRBJ1-5, with TRBD1 matching over 9 bases. The CDR3 sequence is 18 residues long. Germline lookup yields CDR1 MGHDK and CDR2 SYGVNS. V was pared by 2 bases and J by 6 bases, with 14 bases of the junction left unmatched. The CDR3 sequence is CASSEPSPGTGIGQPQHF. The CDR3 nucleotides read TGTGCCAGCAGTGAACCTAGTCCCGGGACAGGGATAGGTCAGCCCCAGCATTTT.

This clone has a handful of counts. This chain connects TRBV6-5 to TRBJ2-7; 10 bases agree with TRBD1. The CDR3 length is 14 residues. Germline V gives CDR1 MNHEY, CDR2 SVGAGI. V lost 5 bases and J lost 3; bases outside the gene matches: 4. CDR3 sequence: CASSRTGGIYEQYF. Written as DNA, the CDR3 is TGTGCCAGCAGTCGGACAGGGGGAATCTACGAGCAGTACTTC.

On this clone: No DNA is shown, since the ends of the CDR3 on it are uncertain; the CDR3 is the one TCRdb lists. V gene TRBV30 combines with J gene TRBJ2-2; no DNA check was done on the table's D call, TRBD2. The V gene's germline CDR1 is GTSNPN and CDR2 SVGIG (reference sequence). Counting both end residues, the CDR3 totals 13 amino acids. Here the CDR3 reads CAWSRLRAGELFF.

J is TRBJ1-2 and V is TRBV30, with 8 positions matching TRBD1. This CDR3 is 14 amino acids long. J was trimmed by 4 bases and V by 2 bases; bases with no gene match: 6. Looked up from germline, CDR1 is GTSNPN and CDR2 is SVGIG (reference sequence). The CDR3 loop reads CAWSLQGAIYGYTF. In DNA, the CDR3 is TGTGCCTGGAGTCTCCAGGGGGCCATCTATGGCTACACCTTC.